A single TCR beta chain is shown here with its context. From germline, CDR1 is SGHVS and CDR2 FNYEAQ. The CDR3 is 15 amino acids. V was trimmed by 1 base and J by 1 base, leaving 10 bases between them. These data come from a study of CD8+ T cells in alopecia areata. Isolated RNA was reverse transcribed into cDNA used as the sequencing template. Clones were read by immunoSEQ multiplex PCR, and TCRdb kept only the in-frame ones, dropping some. The table lists under 150,000 clones, around 48% of them singletons. Sequencing was done on a sample of NKG2D-low CD8+ T cells sorted from blood. This sequence joins TRBV7-6 and TRBJ1-1; a weak D match, TRBD1 (6 bases). The receptor's source is a human donor with alopecia areata. The CDR3 here is CASSLEGVGNTEAFF. Here the CDR3 DNA reads TGTGCCAGCAGCTTAGAGGGGGTGGGGAACACTGAAGCTTTCTTT.